These 28 T cell receptor beta chains were sequenced from one sample in a study of CXCR3-negative and CXCR3-positive naive CD8 T cells (dated by TCRdb to the late 2010s). General findings and caveats noted by the study authors: Compared with CXCR3-negative naive cells, CXCR3-positive naive cells had TRB CDR3s with higher hydrophobicity (lower Kidera factor 4), lower energy, and higher strength and volume indices.

No antigen has been assigned to these receptors. For sequencing, a NextSeq 550 was employed. The Human TCR Profiling Kit (MiLaboratory) was used to make UMI-labeled 5' RACE TRB cDNA libraries. TCRdb reanalyzed the reads, keeping one entry per CDR3 protein sequence and omitting DNA. This sample's clone table shows approximately 100,000 distinct CDR3 sequences. The top ten clones comprise 0.38% of the sample. The sequencing sample was made of naive CXCR3+ CD8+ T cells from blood. The cell subset or site label here, explained by the study, means: CD45RO-CCR7+CD27+CD95- naive CD8+ T cells expressing CXCR3 (TNR3+). These receptors all come from a human donor in good health. Some clones in this sample may be carry-over from other donors' samples.

The V and J genes are TRBV11-2 and TRBJ2-1; as DNA is missing, the TRBD2 call by TCRdb cannot be tested. CDR3 size: 17 residues. CDR1 and CDR2 from the germline V gene are SGHAT and FQNNGV. This chain's CDR3 is CAPPEWASGDPYNEQFF.

V is TRBV7-2 and J is TRBJ1-1; TCRdb designates TRBD1, a call that cannot be tested without DNA. The CDR3 extends over 13 amino acids. Per the germline V gene, CDR1 is SGHTA and CDR2 is FQGNSA. CDR3 residues: CASSLNWGFEAFF.

The CDR3 reads CASSLGWARVDYGYTF. This sequence joins TRBV28 and TRBJ1-2. Germline V gene lookup returns CDR1 MDHEN and CDR2 SYDVKM. This CDR3 region has 16 residues.

The V call is TRBV19, the J call TRBJ2-4; TCRdb's D call, TRBD1, is unchecked because there is no DNA. CDR1 is LNHDA and CDR2 is SQIVND in the germline V gene (reference sequence). CDR3 length equals 17 residues. CDR3 in amino acids: CASSMDDSEAHQNIQYF.

The genes are TRBV6-5 and TRBJ2-1; TCRdb calls TRBD2, which cannot be checked without DNA. The V gene's germline CDR1 is MNHEY and CDR2 SVGAGI. The CDR3 consists of 13 residues. Here the CDR3 reads CASSPLAGNEQFF.

This chain uses TRBV4-2 with TRBJ2-3; TCRdb's D gene call, TRBD1, goes unchecked for lack of DNA. CDR1 is LGHNA, CDR2 YNFKEQ, per germline. The CDR3 runs 18 residues. The CDR3 region is CASSQPWAAGETTDTQYF.

The V call is TRBV29-1, the J call TRBJ2-7. Germline CDR1 reads SQVTM; CDR2 reads ANQGSEA. The CDR3 length is 11 residues. The CDR3 protein is CSVQENDEQYF.

This CDR3 reads CASSILFGTYEQYF. The chain employs TRBV11-3 and TRBJ2-7; without DNA, the TCRdb call of TRBD1 cannot be checked. This CDR3 has 14 residues. Germline V gives CDR1 SGHNT, CDR2 YENEEA.

The chain links TRBV28 to TRBJ1-4. This CDR3 comprises 11 residues. The V gene's germline CDR1 is MDHEN and CDR2 SYDVKM. The CDR3 protein is CASSIKWELFF.

This chain uses TRBV29-1 with TRBJ2-5; TCRdb outputs TRBD2, but without DNA this stays unchecked. The CDR3 has 15 amino acids. In germline, CDR1 is SQVTM, CDR2 ANQGSEA. The CDR3: CSARPAGGGQETQYF.

V gene TRBV7-3 combines with J gene TRBJ1-1. Per the germline V gene, CDR1 is SGHTA and CDR2 is FQGTGA. The CDR3 extends over 15 amino acids. The chain's CDR3 is CASSLGPGEITEAFF. The variable domain in full, with the rest retrieved from reference TRBV7-3 and TRBJ1-1, is GAGVSQTPSNKVTEKGKYVELRCDPISGHTALYWYRQSLGQGPEFLIYFQGTGAADDSGLPNDRFFAVRPEGSVSTLKIQRTERGDSAVYLCASSLGPGEITEAFFGQGTRLTVV.

The chain recombines TRBV29-1 with TRBJ2-1; TCRdb outputs TRBD1, but without DNA this stays unchecked. Germline CDR1 is SQVTM and CDR2 is ANQGSEA. The CDR3 has 14 residues. CDR3 amino acids: CSVKRGENYNEQFF.

This sequence joins TRBV15 and TRBJ1-5; TCRdb designates TRBD1, a call that cannot be tested without DNA. The CDR3 has 14 residues. CDR1 is LNHNV and CDR2 is YYDKDF in the germline V gene (reference sequence). The CDR3 sequence: CATSRDWGREPQHF.

The chain recombines TRBV20-1 with TRBJ2-7. This CDR3 is built from 15 residues. Germline V gene data show CDR1 as DFQATT and CDR2 as SNEGSKA (reference sequence). Here the CDR3 reads CSARPRLVDRYEQYF.

The chain has TRBV12-3 or TRBV12-4 and TRBJ2-7; TCRdb calls TRBD1, which cannot be checked without DNA. The CDR3 runs to 13 residues. The chain's CDR3 is CASSFQGPYEQYF.

The chain is built from TRBV20-1 and TRBJ2-7; the TRBD1 assignment by TCRdb is unverifiable without DNA. The CDR3 has 13 amino acids. From germline, CDR1 is DFQATT and CDR2 SNEGSKA (reference sequence). The CDR3 sequence: CSARAGQGVEQYF.

The chain recombines TRBV28 with TRBJ2-7; TCRdb's D call, TRBD1, is unchecked because there is no DNA. The CDR3 length is 11 residues. Germline CDR1 and CDR2: MDHEN and SYDVKM. The CDR3 sequence: CASSREGEQYF.

J is TRBJ2-3 and V is TRBV28; TCRdb names TRBD1, which stays unverified in the absence of DNA. The CDR3 covers 15 residues. Germline V CDR1 and CDR2: MDHEN, SYDVKM. The CDR3 reads CASSYRGSLADTQYF.

The chain is built from TRBV6-6 and TRBJ1-1; absent DNA, TCRdb's TRBD1 call cannot be checked. This CDR3 contains 12 residues. CDR1 is MNHNY, CDR2 SVGAGI, per germline (reference sequence). CDR3 loop: CASSSGDIWAFF.

The CDR3 spells CASSFPGTGSHEQYF. V gene TRBV7-9 combines with J gene TRBJ2-7; TCRdb selects TRBD1, and the lack of DNA leaves this call unchecked. The germline V gene has CDR1 SEHNR and CDR2 FQNEAQ (reference sequence). This CDR3 is built from 15 residues.

This chain links TRBV9 with TRBJ2-1; the D call from TCRdb, TRBD2, cannot be confirmed without DNA. Germline V lookup: CDR1 SGDLS, CDR2 YYNGEE. This CDR3 has 16 residues. The CDR3: CASSVAGSGMINEQFF. The entire variable domain, with the rest obtained from reference TRBV9 and TRBJ2-1, is as follows: DSGVTQTPKHLITATGQRVTLRCSPRSGDLSVYWYQQSLDQGLQFLIQYYNGEERAKGNILERFSAQQFPDLHSELNLSSLELGDSALYFCASSVAGSGMINEQFFGPGTRLTVL.

The V call is TRBV12-3 or TRBV12-4, the J call TRBJ2-7; no DNA is available, so the TRBD1 call from TCRdb remains unchecked. The CDR3 extends over 13 amino acids. Here the CDR3 reads CASRSTDYYEQYF.

The rearrangement joins TRBV12-3 or TRBV12-4 to TRBJ1-2; TCRdb's D call of TRBD1 is untestable without DNA. The CDR3 spans 13 residues. The chain's CDR3 is CASSLSLGDGYTF.

The chain recombines TRBV6-5 with TRBJ2-1; TCRdb proposes TRBD2, but this gene call is untestable without DNA. CDR1 is MNHEY and CDR2 is SVGAGI in the germline V gene. CDR3 length: 14 amino acids. CDR3 region: CASSYSLGGDEQFF.

The rearrangement joins TRBV27 to TRBJ2-7; TCRdb lists TRBD2, though no DNA is available to test this call. Germline V gives CDR1 MNHEY, CDR2 SMNVEV (reference sequence). The CDR3 is made up of 14 amino acids. The CDR3: CASSFRDYGYEQYF.

The chain links TRBV20-1 to TRBJ2-5; TCRdb gives TRBD2 as the D gene, but with no DNA this cannot be confirmed. The CDR3 sequence is 15 residues long. CDR1 and CDR2 (germline): DFQATT, SNEGSKA (reference sequence). This CDR3 is CSATIGLAGGETQYF.

The CDR3 loop is CASSLASGYEQYF. The V and J genes are TRBV28 and TRBJ2-7; absent DNA, TCRdb's TRBD2 call cannot be checked. CDR1 MDHEN and CDR2 SYDVKM come from the germline V gene. This CDR3 contains 13 residues.

The rearrangement links TRBV19 to TRBJ1-1. The CDR3 has 14 amino acids. The germline V gene encodes CDR1 LNHDA and CDR2 SQIVND (reference sequence). The CDR3 region is CASSIGQPNTEAFF.